The 11 T cell receptor beta chains presented below share a single source sample, sequenced in a study of cytomegalovirus exposure and HLA in healthy donors. The assay was immunoSEQ multiplex PCR, and TCRdb's table has in-frame clones only and misses some. This table holds tens of thousands of clones, around 94% found once. Sequenced material: PBMCs. The receptors were sampled from a young woman in good health and CMV-seropositive.

The chain carries TRBV5-1 and TRBJ2-2; D is perhaps TRBD2 (6 bases). Germline assignment: CDR1 SGHRS and CDR2 YFSETQ. The CDR3 consists of 14 residues. The V end was cut by 0 bases, the J end by 7 bases, with 10 bases between. The CDR3 reads CASSLAGGNGELFF. The CDR3 DNA sequence: TGCGCCAGCAGCTTGGCCGGGGGTAACGGGGAGCTGTTTTTT.

This clone was counted once. The CDR3 sequence: CASSPQDNGYTF. As DNA, the CDR3 is TGTGCCAGCAGCCCCCAGGACAATGGCTACACCTTC. The chain uses TRBV11-2 and TRBJ1-2; the D gene is possibly TRBD1 (5 bases). V was cut by 5 bases and J by 6 bases, with 10 bases left in between. The germline CDR1 and CDR2 sequences are SGHAT and FQNNGV. The CDR3 is made up of 12 amino acids.

The chain couples TRBV7-9 to TRBJ1-3; D possibly corresponds to TRBD1 (6 bases). Germline loops: CDR1 SEHNR, CDR2 FQNEAQ (reference sequence). The CDR3 sequence is 15 residues long. Trimming shortened V by 5 bases and J by 4 bases, and 15 bases separated the two germline ends. The CDR3 loop is CASSLRRGPGNTIYF. DNA for the CDR3: TGTGCCAGCAGCCTAAGGCGGGGGCCAGGAAACACCATATATTTT.

The CDR3 protein is CASSSDSQGRRNTEAFF. CDR3 bases: TGTGCCAGCAGCTCGGACAGTCAAGGGCGGAGGAACACTGAAGCTTTCTTT. The chain carries TRBV11-2 and TRBJ1-1; D perhaps matches TRBD1 (6 bases). Germline CDR1 is SGHAT and CDR2 is FQNNGV. V lost 4 bases and J 1 base, leaving 19 bases between the germline ends. CDR3 length equals 17 residues. Drawing the rest from reference TRBV11-2 and TRBJ1-1, the complete variable domain is EAGVAQSPRYKIIEKRQSVAFWCNPISGHATLYWYQQILGQGPKLLIQFQNNGVVDDSQLPKDRFSAERLKGVDSTLKIQPAKLEDSAVYLCASSSDSQGRRNTEAFFGQGTRLTVV.

The chain combines TRBV4-2 with TRBJ1-1, with D perhaps matching TRBD1 (6 bases). The CDR3 totals 15 residues. Trimming removed 4 bases at V and 2 bases at J, with 14 bases between. CDR1 is LGHNA and CDR2 is YNFKEQ in the germline V gene. CDR3 loop: CASSPEQGSNTEAFF. CDR3 DNA: TGTGCCAGCAGCCCCGAGCAGGGGAGTAACACTGAAGCTTTCTTT.

The chain is built from TRBV19 and TRBJ2-5; tentative D call: TRBD1 (6 bases). This CDR3 region has 14 residues. Germline CDR1 reads LNHDA; CDR2 reads SQIVND (reference sequence). Trimming took 3 bases from V and 1 from J, leaving 9 bases between them. The DNA of the CDR3 is TGTGCCAGTAGTATTAGGGGGTCCCAAGAGACCCAGTACTTC. This sequence encodes CASSIRGSQETQYF. The full variable domain, its missing parts supplied by reference TRBV19 and TRBJ2-5, is DGGITQSPKYLFRKEGQNVTLSCEQNLNHDAMYWYRQDPGQGLRLIYYSQIVNDFQKGDIAEGYSVSREKKESFPLTVTSAQKNPTAFYLCASSIRGSQETQYFGPGTRLLVL.

V is TRBV10-3 and J is TRBJ1-5, with a possible D match to TRBD1 (5 bases). Per the germline V gene, CDR1 is ENHRY and CDR2 is SYGVKD. The CDR3 is made up of 13 amino acids. Trimming shortened V by 8 bases and J by 0 bases, and 8 bases separated the two germline ends. CDR3 in amino acids: CAIGGTSNQPQHF. DNA of the CDR3: TGTGCCATCGGGGGGACTAGCAATCAGCCCCAGCATTTT.

This chain joins TRBV6-5 and TRBJ2-3, with TRBD2 as a possible D gene (5 bases). The CDR3 totals 12 residues. Per the germline V gene, CDR1 is MNHEY and CDR2 is SVGAGI. Trimming left V 8 bases short and J 6 bases short, with 12 bases between. DNA of the CDR3: TGTGCCAGCGCGTCGGTAGCGGATACGCAGTATTTT. Translation: CASASVADTQYF.

The chain has TRBV19 and TRBJ2-7, with D perhaps TRBD1 (6 bases). The V end was cut by 6 bases, the J end by 2 bases, with 8 bases between. This CDR3 is built from 12 residues. Per the germline V gene, CDR1 is LNHDA and CDR2 is SQIVND (reference sequence). This CDR3 reads CASRDRAYEQYF. CDR3 bases: TGTGCCAGTAGGGACAGAGCCTACGAGCAGTACTTC.

Sample share makes this clone medium-sized (0.01 to 0.1%). The chain is built from TRBV2 and TRBJ2-2; TRBD2 is a possible D gene (6 bases). Trimming cost V 11 bases and J 7 bases, with 14 bases left between them. The CDR3 runs 12 residues. In germline, CDR1 is SNHLY, CDR2 FYNNEI. The CDR3 DNA reads as TGTGCCGATAGCGGTGAGGGCGGGGAGCTGTTTTTT. Translating gives CADSGEGGELFF.

This rearrangement joins TRBV30 to TRBJ2-1; 15 bases agree with TRBD2. CDR1 is GTSNPN, CDR2 SVGIG, per germline (reference sequence). CDR3 length: 16 amino acids. With V trimmed by 5 bases and J by 0 bases, 2 bases remained unmatched. The CDR3 is CAWRTSGGGSYNEQFF. The CDR3 bases are TGTGCCTGGCGGACTAGCGGGGGGGGCTCCTACAATGAGCAGTTCTTC.